This TCR beta chain came from a study of T cells in Graves' hyperthyroidism and ophthalmopathy. Germline CDR1 reads MDHEN; CDR2 reads SYDVKM. Trimming left V 2 bases short and J 3 bases short, with 15 bases between. CDR3 length: 16 amino acids. This clonotype was counted many times. What was amplified from RNA transcripts were TCR beta CDR3 regions. The study used the HTBI primer set for a first-round RT-PCR of the TCR CDR3. TCRdb re-analysed the multiplex PCR reads in MiXCR, keeping a single row per CDR3 protein. Counted here are about 300,000 distinct CDR3 sequences, roughly 18% occurring once; the ten biggest clones make up about two fifths.

This sequence originates from a man aged 50 to 59 with Graves' ophthalmopathy. The chain employs TRBV28 and TRBJ2-3, with D perhaps matching TRBD1 (7 bases). Sample: blood. CDR3 coding DNA: TGTGCCAGCAGTTTAGGAGGGGGCGATGGGACAGATACGCAGTATTTT. Amino acid sequence: CASSLGGGDGTDTQYF.